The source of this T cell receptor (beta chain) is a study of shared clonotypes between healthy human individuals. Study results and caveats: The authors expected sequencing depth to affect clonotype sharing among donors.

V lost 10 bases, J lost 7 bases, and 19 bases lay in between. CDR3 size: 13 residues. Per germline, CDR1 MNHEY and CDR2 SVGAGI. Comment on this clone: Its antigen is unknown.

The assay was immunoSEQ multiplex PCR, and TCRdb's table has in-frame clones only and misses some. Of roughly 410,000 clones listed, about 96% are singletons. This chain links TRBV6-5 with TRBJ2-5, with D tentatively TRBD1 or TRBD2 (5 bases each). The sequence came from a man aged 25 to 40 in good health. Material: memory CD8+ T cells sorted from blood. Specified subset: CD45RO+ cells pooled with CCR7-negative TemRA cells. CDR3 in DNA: TGTGCCATCAGAAGGACGGCGAGGGGGACCCAGTACTTC. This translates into CAIRRTARGTQYF.